This TCR beta chain emerged from a study of shared T cell receptors in the human thymus. This clone turned up a few times. The CDR3 length is 15 residues. CDR1 is LNHDA, CDR2 SQIVND, per germline (reference sequence). The ends were cut back, 4 bases at V and 3 bases at J, with 16 bases in the middle. The method was immunoSEQ multiplex PCR; TCRdb's version includes in-frame clones alone and lacks a portion of them. The table lists approximately 730,000 clones, roughly 85% of them singletons, with more than 0.01% in the top ten. These data are also associated with another study on human thymus T cells. As that report states: Corrective surgery for congenital heart defects was being performed on the healthy Finnish infants who served as donors. Resections from corrective heart surgery supplied the thymus tissue. Both thymic and peripheral blood repertoires showed apparently biased V and J usage. As related research reported, thymic repertoires overlapped highly among unrelated individuals.

The rearrangement uses TRBV19 and TRBJ2-7; D possibly corresponds to TRBD1 (6 bases). Sequences were obtained from thymocytes. The sequence derives from a girl younger than two with a congenital heart defect. The CDR3 sequence: CASSTLQLGGYEQYF. CDR3 nucleotide sequence: TGTGCCAGTAGTACTCTTCAATTAGGGGGCTACGAGCAGTACTTC.